The rows below give T cell receptor beta chains drawn from one sample of a study of blood T cells in healthy people across ages. TCRdb used MiXCR to reprocess the 5' RACE reads, holding one entry per CDR3 protein. Among around 780,000 distinct CDR3 sequences listed, around 24% were seen once. This sample also appeared in a second study, on T cells of mothers and their children.

Sequenced material: blood. These receptors originate from a boy aged 5-17 years in good health. Both conserved end residues are part of each CDR3. D genes are given only for firm matches. Expanded clones are given a class, and other clones once, few, many or no size at all.

>TRBV7-6|TRBJ1-3|once|TRBD1
CASSLTTGASSGNTIYF
TGTGCCAGCAGCTTAACCACAGGGGCTAGCTCTGGAAACACCATATATTTT
>TRBV2|TRBJ2-1|few|-
CASSGPQGATRNEQFF
TGTGCCAGCAGTGGCCCCCAGGGAGCCACCCGCAATGAGCAGTTCTTC
>TRBV11-1|TRBJ2-4|-|-
CASSSGPETNIQYF
TGTGCCAGCAGCTCCGGCCCGGAAACAAACATTCAGTACTTC
>TRBV28|TRBJ2-1|-|TRBD2
CASSRMGAGGRNEQFF
TGTGCCAGCTCGAGGATGGGAGCGGGGGGGCGCAATGAGCAGTTCTTC
>TRBV11-1|TRBJ2-4|few|-
CASSLTRDKSILAKNIQYF
TGTGCCAGCAGCTTAACTCGGGACAAGTCAATTCTAGCCAAAAACATTCAGTACTTC
>TRBV2|TRBJ1-1|few|-
CASRVQLNTEAFF
TGTGCCAGCAGGGTTCAGTTGAACACTGAAGCTTTCTTT
>TRBV27|TRBJ2-1|few|-
CASGKLDRSSYNEQFF
TGTGCCAGCGGAAAACTTGACAGGAGCTCCTACAATGAGCAGTTCTTC
>TRBV10-3|TRBJ1-4|once|-
CAIGPGHHSTTNEKLFF
TGTGCCATCGGTCCGGGCCACCACTCCACAACTAATGAAAAACTGTTTTTT
>TRBV2|TRBJ2-5|-|-
CASSPYGPQETQYF
TGTGCCAGCAGTCCTTATGGCCCCCAAGAGACCCAGTACTTC
>TRBV12-3/TRBV12-4|TRBJ1-1|-|-
CASSLEHMNTEAFF
TGTGCCAGCAGTTTGGAGCACATGAACACTGAAGCTTTCTTT
>TRBV20-1|TRBJ2-7|-|-
CSAREGTSYEQYF
TGCAGTGCTAGAGAAGGGACATCCTACGAGCAGTACTTC
>TRBV11-1|TRBJ2-5|-|-
CASSSKGLTRETQYF
TGTGCCAGCAGCTCCAAAGGACTTACTAGGGAGACCCAGTACTTC
>TRBV12-3/TRBV12-4|TRBJ2-4|-|TRBD1
CASSQGVAKNIQYF
TGTGCCAGCAGTCAGGGGGTAGCCAAAAACATTCAGTACTTC
>TRBV11-2|TRBJ1-1|-|-
CASSLQSPNTEAFF
TGTGCCAGCAGCCTACAGTCACCGAACACTGAAGCTTTCTTT
>TRBV5-1|TRBJ2-7|few|TRBD2
CASSPLSGEFYSSSYEQYF
TGCGCCAGCAGCCCTTTGAGCGGGGAATTTTACTCCAGCTCCTACGAGCAGTACTTC
>TRBV3-1|TRBJ2-4|-|-
CASSQENRRGIQYF
TGTGCCAGCAGCCAAGAAAACAGGAGAGGCATTCAGTACTTC
>TRBV6-6|TRBJ2-7|-|-
CASSYYFHGYEQYF
TGTGCCAGCAGTTACTACTTCCACGGCTACGAGCAGTACTTC
>TRBV12-3/TRBV12-4|TRBJ2-7|-|-
CASRLSGRSYEQYF
TGTGCCAGCAGGCTCTCGGGGCGGTCCTACGAGCAGTACTTC
>TRBV25-1|TRBJ2-5|-|TRBD1
CASSGTSGTGKETQYF
TGTGCCAGCAGTGGGACCTCCGGGACAGGAAAAGAGACCCAGTACTTC
>TRBV20-1|TRBJ2-7|-|TRBD1
CSARTGAQAYEQYF
TGCAGTGCGCGGACAGGAGCTCAGGCCTACGAGCAGTACTTC
>TRBV11-2|TRBJ2-2|-|-
CASSLGTAEGAGELFF
TGTGCCAGCAGCCTTGGGACCGCGGAAGGGGCCGGGGAGCTGTTTTTT
>TRBV10-1|TRBJ2-1|few|TRBD2
CASSEGASGVNEQFF
TGCGCCAGCAGTGAAGGGGCTAGCGGGGTCAATGAGCAGTTCTTC
>TRBV5-1|TRBJ2-1|-|-
CASSQGPRHEQFF
TGCGCCAGCAGCCAGGGCCCGAGGCATGAGCAGTTCTTC
>TRBV11-2|TRBJ2-1|few|-
CASSPLSGGNEQFF
TGTGCCAGCAGCCCCCTATCCGGGGGTAATGAGCAGTTCTTC
>TRBV12-3/TRBV12-4|TRBJ2-1|-|TRBD2
CASSLPALAGGFYEQFF
TGTGCCAGCAGTCTCCCCGCCCTAGCGGGGGGTTTCTATGAGCAGTTCTTC
>TRBV4-1|TRBJ2-1|few|TRBD2
CASSQSGGGWNEQFF
TGCGCCAGCAGCCAGTCCGGGGGGGGCTGGAATGAGCAGTTCTTC
>TRBV20-1|TRBJ2-5|-|TRBD2
CSVGYGGASAETQYF
TGCAGTGTGGGTTACGGGGGGGCGTCGGCAGAGACCCAGTACTTC
>TRBV7-9|TRBJ1-4|many|TRBD1
CASSPRQGNEKLFF
TGTGCCAGCAGCCCGCGACAGGGGAATGAAAAACTGTTTTTT
>TRBV27|TRBJ2-5|few|-
CASSFSDSQETQYF
TGTGCCAGCAGTTTTTCGGACTCTCAAGAGACCCAGTACTTC
>TRBV5-6|TRBJ1-5|few|-
CASSLGPGEGQPQHF
TGTGCCAGCAGCTTGGGGCCAGGGGAGGGTCAGCCCCAGCATTTT
>TRBV5-1|TRBJ1-2|-|-
CASSLAVQRTDGYTF
TGCGCCAGCAGCTTGGCTGTGCAAAGGACAGATGGCTACACCTTC
>TRBV6-5|TRBJ1-5|few|TRBD1
CASSYNAGGSNQPQHF
TGTGCCAGCAGTTACAATGCAGGGGGTAGCAATCAGCCCCAGCATTTT
>TRBV12-5|TRBJ2-4|-|-
CASGSQGGTDIQYF
TGTGCTAGTGGTTCACAGGGAGGGACGGACATTCAGTACTTC
>TRBV20-1|TRBJ2-3|few|-
CSAPIVPARTDTQYF
TGCAGTGCCCCGATTGTACCGGCCCGCACAGATACGCAGTATTTT
>TRBV5-4|TRBJ2-5|many|TRBD1
CASSPPGQGRETQYF
TGTGCCAGCAGCCCTCCGGGACAGGGCCGAGAGACCCAGTACTTC
>TRBV19|TRBJ2-3|few|-
CASSIVGGVADTQYF
TGTGCCAGTAGTATCGTCGGCGGGGTGGCAGATACGCAGTATTTT
>TRBV10-3|TRBJ2-3|-|-
CAISELPTSTDTQYF
TGTGCCATCAGTGAGTTGCCTACCTCCACAGATACGCAGTATTTT
>TRBV4-1|TRBJ1-3|few|TRBD1
CASSTETGVVAGNTIYF
TGCGCCAGCAGCACTGAGACAGGGGTGGTCGCGGGAAACACCATATATTTT
>TRBV12-3/TRBV12-4|TRBJ1-3|-|-
CASSPGQGNTIYF
TGTGCCAGCAGCCCCGGACAGGGAAACACCATATATTTT
>TRBV12-5|TRBJ2-5|few|TRBD1
CASGLTGTAETQYF
TGTGCTAGTGGTCTCACCGGGACAGCAGAGACCCAGTACTTC
>TRBV7-9|TRBJ2-7|-|-
CASSPGAGTDPYEQYF
TGTGCCAGCAGCCCGGGTGCCGGGACGGATCCCTACGAGCAGTACTTC
>TRBV9|TRBJ2-1|-|-
CASSDSNEQFF
TGTGCCAGCAGCGACTCCAATGAGCAGTTCTTC
>TRBV9|TRBJ2-5|-|-
CASSEGPGRTAPGEQYF
TGTGCCAGCAGCGAGGGGCCTGGGCGGACCGCTCCTGGGGAGCAGTACTTC
>TRBV20-1|TRBJ2-1|-|-
CSAEGVGYNKQFF
TGCAGTGCGGAGGGCGTCGGGTACAATAAGCAGTTCTTC
>TRBV6-5|TRBJ1-4|-|-
CASSYPEARGEKLFF
TGTGCCAGCAGTTACCCCGAGGCTAGAGGCGAAAAACTGTTTTTT
>TRBV6-2/TRBV6-3|TRBJ2-1|-|-
CASRERRDGLRDEQFF
TGTGCCAGCAGGGAGAGAAGGGATGGGCTGAGGGATGAGCAGTTCTTC
>TRBV10-3|TRBJ2-3|-|TRBD1
CAIRGDSEGDTQYF
TGTGCCATCAGGGGGGACAGTGAGGGGGATACGCAGTATTTT
>TRBV14|TRBJ2-7|-|-
CASSPRSGEQYF
TGTGCCAGCAGCCCCCGGAGTGGGGAGCAGTACTTC
>TRBV10-3|TRBJ2-5|-|-
CAISGTGQETQYF
TGTGCCATCAGCGGCACTGGCCAAGAGACCCAGTACTTC
>TRBV5-1|TRBJ2-7|-|-
CASSFSSGDDEQYF
TGCGCCAGCAGCTTTTCGTCGGGGGACGACGAGCAGTACTTC
>TRBV19|TRBJ1-1|-|-
CASRQDTGTEAFF
TGTGCCAGTAGGCAGGACACGGGAACTGAAGCTTTCTTT
>TRBV7-9|TRBJ1-1|-|-
CASSLDPRPTEAFF
TGTGCCAGCAGCTTAGACCCCCGGCCCACTGAAGCTTTCTTT
>TRBV20-1|TRBJ2-5|-|-
CSAARGQETQYF
TGCAGTGCTGCCCGGGGACAAGAGACCCAGTACTTC
>TRBV20-1|TRBJ2-5|many|TRBD2
CSARGLAGEALQETQYF
TGCAGTGCTAGAGGGCTAGCGGGGGAGGCGCTCCAAGAGACCCAGTACTTC
>TRBV29-1|TRBJ2-7|few|-
CSVEDHGQSSYEQYF
TGCAGCGTTGAAGATCATGGACAGAGCTCCTACGAGCAGTACTTC
>TRBV9|TRBJ1-5|few|-
CASSAYRDSNQPQHF
TGTGCCAGCAGCGCTTACAGAGATAGCAATCAGCCCCAGCATTTT
>TRBV20-1|TRBJ2-5|-|-
CSARFMGRGQETQYF
TGCAGTGCTAGATTTATGGGCAGGGGCCAAGAGACCCAGTACTTC
>TRBV15|TRBJ1-3|-|-
CATSRRTGSGNTIYF
TGTGCCACCAGCAGAAGGACTGGCTCTGGAAACACCATATATTTT
>TRBV20-1|TRBJ2-5|-|TRBD1
CSARATGSSETQYF
TGCAGTGCTAGAGCGACAGGGAGTTCGGAGACCCAGTACTTC
>TRBV20-1|TRBJ1-2|-|-
CSARDPGDLNYGYTF
TGCAGTGCTAGAGATCCAGGGGATCTCAACTATGGCTACACCTTC